The rows below give T cell receptor beta chains drawn from one sample of a study of radiotherapy plus CTLA-4 blockade in lung cancer. Clones were sequenced by immunoSEQ multiplex PCR, and TCRdb holds only the in-frame ones, with some missing. The data show approximately 110,000 clones, with 81% seen just once and roughly 3.3% held by the top ten. The sequenced sample was peripheral blood, obtained from a patient treated with radiotherapy plus ipilimumab. These receptors came from a human donor with non-small cell lung cancer that progressed on radiotherapy plus ipilimumab. Some clones in this sample may be carry-over from other donors' samples. Each CDR3 is given with its conserved first and last residue. Each record gives: V gene, clone size, J gene, D gene, CDR3 protein, CDR3 DNA. D genes are given only for firm matches. Rows may omit the clone size; those that give it use once, few, many or a size class.

v_gene: TRBV13; abundance: NA; j_gene: TRBJ2-1; d_gene: TRBD2; CDR3aa: CASSLSEGLAGHNEQFF; CDR3nt: TGTGCCAGCAGCTTATCAGAAGGGCTAGCGGGGCACAATGAGCAGTTCTTC
v_gene: TRBV27; abundance: NA; j_gene: TRBJ2-7; d_gene: NA; CDR3aa: CASSLFGRDEQYF; CDR3nt: TGTGCCAGCAGTTTATTTGGAAGGGACGAGCAGTACTTC
v_gene: TRBV11-2; abundance: NA; j_gene: TRBJ2-1; d_gene: TRBD2; CDR3aa: CASSPPGLAGGSSYNEQFF; CDR3nt: TGTGCCAGCAGCCCCCCGGGACTAGCGGGGGGGTCCTCCTACAATGAGCAGTTCTTC
v_gene: TRBV28; abundance: NA; j_gene: TRBJ1-3; d_gene: NA; CDR3aa: CASSFGGVPGNTIYF; CDR3nt: TGTGCCAGCAGTTTCGGGGGAGTACCTGGAAACACCATATATTTT
v_gene: TRBV4-3; abundance: once; j_gene: TRBJ2-7; d_gene: TRBD2; CDR3aa: CASSWTSGSYEQYF; CDR3nt: TGCGCCAGCAGCTGGACTAGCGGATCCTACGAGCAGTACTTC
v_gene: TRBV27; abundance: NA; j_gene: TRBJ2-6; d_gene: TRBD1; CDR3aa: CASSFLPGGGSGANVLTF; CDR3nt: TGTGCCAGCAGTTTCCTGCCAGGGGGCGGCTCTGGGGCCAACGTCCTGACTTTC
v_gene: TRBV4-1; abundance: NA; j_gene: TRBJ1-2; d_gene: TRBD1; CDR3aa: CASSHQGQANYGYTF; CDR3nt: TGCGCCAGCAGCCACCAGGGACAGGCTAACTATGGCTACACCTTC
v_gene: TRBV4-3; abundance: few; j_gene: TRBJ1-1; d_gene: NA; CDR3aa: CASSPHYGGDTEAFF; CDR3nt: TGCGCCAGCAGCCCACATTATGGTGGGGACACTGAAGCTTTCTTT
v_gene: TRBV11-1; abundance: NA; j_gene: TRBJ1-1; d_gene: NA; CDR3aa: CASSHEVVYTEAFF; CDR3nt: TGTGCCAGCAGTCACGAGGTAGTGTACACTGAAGCTTTCTTT
v_gene: TRBV7-2; abundance: NA; j_gene: TRBJ2-7; d_gene: TRBD2; CDR3aa: CASSRLAGGNSYEQYF; CDR3nt: TGTGCCAGCAGCCGTCTAGCGGGGGGGAACTCCTACGAGCAGTACTTC
v_gene: TRBV4-2; abundance: NA; j_gene: TRBJ1-2; d_gene: TRBD1; CDR3aa: CASSQPQDRANGYTF; CDR3nt: TGTGCCAGCAGCCAACCCCAGGACAGGGCCAATGGCTACACCTTC
v_gene: TRBV5-6; abundance: NA; j_gene: TRBJ2-3; d_gene: TRBD2; CDR3aa: CASSSPLAGLPTDTQYF; CDR3nt: TGTGCCAGCAGCTCCCCCCTAGCGGGACTACCTACAGATACGCAGTATTTT
v_gene: TRBV18; abundance: NA; j_gene: TRBJ2-5; d_gene: TRBD1; CDR3aa: CASSPLGAGGLETQYF; CDR3nt: TGTGCCAGCTCACCCCTCGGGGCAGGGGGATTGGAGACCCAGTACTTC
v_gene: TRBV19; abundance: NA; j_gene: TRBJ2-2; d_gene: TRBD1; CDR3aa: CAIQNRGTGELFF; CDR3nt: TGTGCCATTCAAAACAGGGGGACCGGGGAGCTGTTTTTT
v_gene: TRBV4-3; abundance: NA; j_gene: TRBJ2-3; d_gene: NA; CDR3aa: CASSQVAGSGDTQYF; CDR3nt: TGCGCCAGCAGCCAAGTGGCGGGGTCAGGGGATACGCAGTATTTT
v_gene: TRBV14; abundance: NA; j_gene: TRBJ2-1; d_gene: NA; CDR3aa: CASSQGLYNEQFF; CDR3nt: TGTGCCAGCAGCCAGGGACTCTACAATGAGCAGTTCTTC
v_gene: TRBV7-6; abundance: NA; j_gene: TRBJ1-4; d_gene: NA; CDR3aa: CASSRQENEKLFF; CDR3nt: TGTGCCAGCAGCCGACAGGAGAATGAAAAACTGTTTTTT
v_gene: TRBV30; abundance: NA; j_gene: TRBJ1-3; d_gene: NA; CDR3aa: CAWSPTVNSGNTIYF; CDR3nt: TGTGCCTGGAGTCCAACGGTCAACTCTGGAAACACCATATATTTT
v_gene: TRBV10-3; abundance: NA; j_gene: TRBJ1-2; d_gene: NA; CDR3aa: CAISGPRSGYGYTF; CDR3nt: TGTGCCATCAGCGGACCCCGGTCAGGCTATGGCTACACCTTC
v_gene: TRBV7-3; abundance: NA; j_gene: TRBJ1-1; d_gene: NA; CDR3aa: CASSLAGVNTEAFF; CDR3nt: TGTGCCAGCAGCTTGGCAGGGGTAAACACTGAAGCTTTCTTT
v_gene: TRBV7-2; abundance: NA; j_gene: TRBJ2-2; d_gene: NA; CDR3aa: CASSSAPILTHTGELFF; CDR3nt: TGTGCCAGCAGCTCGGCACCAATCCTAACCCACACCGGGGAGCTGTTTTTT
v_gene: TRBV5-1; abundance: NA; j_gene: TRBJ2-6; d_gene: NA; CDR3aa: CASSGSSGGNVLTF; CDR3nt: TGCGCCAGCAGCGGGAGTTCAGGTGGCAACGTCCTGACTTTC
v_gene: TRBV5-1; abundance: NA; j_gene: TRBJ1-2; d_gene: NA; CDR3aa: CASSLGPGMGSELGYTF; CDR3nt: TGCGCCAGCAGCTTGGGGCCCGGTATGGGCAGTGAGCTGGGCTACACCTTC